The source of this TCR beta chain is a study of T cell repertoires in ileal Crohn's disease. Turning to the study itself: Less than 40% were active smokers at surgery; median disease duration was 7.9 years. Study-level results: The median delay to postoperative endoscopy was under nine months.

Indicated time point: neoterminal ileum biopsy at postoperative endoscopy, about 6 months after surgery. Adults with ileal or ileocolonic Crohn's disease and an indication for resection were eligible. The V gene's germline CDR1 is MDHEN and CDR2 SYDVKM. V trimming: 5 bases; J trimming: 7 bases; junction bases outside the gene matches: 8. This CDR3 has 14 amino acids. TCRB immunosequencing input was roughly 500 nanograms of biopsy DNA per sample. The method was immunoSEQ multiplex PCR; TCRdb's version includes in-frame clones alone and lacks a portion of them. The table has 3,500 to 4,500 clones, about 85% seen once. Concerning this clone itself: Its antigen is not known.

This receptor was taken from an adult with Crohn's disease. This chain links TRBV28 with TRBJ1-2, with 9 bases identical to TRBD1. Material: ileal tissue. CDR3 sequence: CASSPLGTGRGYTF. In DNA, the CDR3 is TGTGCCAGCAGTCCGCTAGGGACAGGGCGTGGCTACACCTTC.